The 10 T cell receptor beta chains reported below all come from one sample, sequenced in a study of blood T cell repertoires in COVID-19 (dated by TCRdb to 2020 to 2021). The method was the immunoSEQ multiplex PCR assay. Drawn from immuneACCESS, this table holds only the in-frame rearrangements with V and J called that TCRdb kept. Clones are partly lost; checked studies trace under half to an unresolved V gene and leave the rest unexplained. The sample table records around 200,000 clones; over 80% of these occur just once. The top ten clonotypes cover about 6% of the sample. Sequencing was performed on peripheral blood. The receptors were gathered from a woman between 40 and 55 years old with acute or convalescent COVID-19.

This clone was seen just once. The chain carries TRBV5-1 and TRBJ2-2, with TRBD2 matching over 7 bases. There are 17 residues in the CDR3. Germline V CDR1 and CDR2: SGHRS, YFSETQ. After removal of 8 bases from V and 1 base from J, the junction contained 14 bases not matched to a gene. The CDR3: CARGRDGTTVNTGELFF. The CDR3 bases are TGCGCCAGGGGGAGGGACGGGACGACAGTGAACACCGGGGAGCTGTTTTTT.

V is TRBV28 and J is TRBJ1-5; maybe TRBD1 (5 bases). Trimming cost V 2 bases and J 6 bases, with 14 bases left between them. CDR3 length equals 15 residues. CDR1 MDHEN and CDR2 SYDVKM come from the germline V gene. The CDR3 bases are TGTGCCAGCAGTTTACCAGGGAACGGGGGTCAGCCCCAGCATTTT. Translated, it gives CASSLPGNGGQPQHF.

This clone showed up just once. This sequence joins TRBV27 and TRBJ2-2; possible D gene TRBD1, 5 bases. The CDR3 length is 15 residues. V lost 4 bases and J lost 2, with 11 bases in between. Germline V gives CDR1 MNHEY, CDR2 SMNVEV (reference sequence). In DNA form, the CDR3 reads TGTGCCAGCAGTTCGCGCAGGGCTAACACCGGGGAGCTGTTTTTT. It encodes CASSSRRANTGELFF.

This chain connects TRBV6-5 to TRBJ2-3; 9 positions agree with TRBD2. V trimming: 2 bases; J trimming: 3 bases; junction bases outside the gene matches: 3. This CDR3 is 15 amino acids long. Germline CDR1 MNHEY, CDR2 SVGAGI. CDR3 nucleotides: TGTGCCAGCAGTTACCGTGGACTAGCGACAGATACGCAGTATTTT. Translation: CASSYRGLATDTQYF.

This sequence joins TRBV18 and TRBJ1-1; D possibly corresponds to TRBD1 (5 bases). V was pared by 4 bases and J by 5 bases, with 17 bases between. The germline CDR1 and CDR2 sequences are KGHSH and LQKENI. This CDR3 is built from 15 residues. This CDR3 is CASSQTSQGRTEAFF. The CDR3 region has the DNA TGTGCCAGCTCACAAACTTCGCAGGGAAGGACTGAAGCTTTCTTT. Combining the CDR3 with reference TRBV18 and TRBJ1-1 gives the whole variable domain NAGVMQNPRHLVRRRGQEARLRCSPMKGHSHVYWYRQLPEEGLKFMVYLQKENIIDESGMPKERFSAEFPKEGPSILRIQQVVRGDSAAYFCASSQTSQGRTEAFFGQGTRLTVV.

In its sample, this clone was seen a few times. This sequence joins TRBV30 and TRBJ2-3; tentatively, D is TRBD1 (6 bases). V was clipped by 2 bases and J by 0 bases, with 12 bases between them. This CDR3 is 15 amino acids long. Germline V gene sequence: CDR1 GTSNPN, CDR2 SVGIG (reference sequence). CDR3 region: CAWSITGSSTDTQYF. The CDR3 DNA reads as TGTGCCTGGAGTATAACAGGGTCTAGCACAGATACGCAGTATTTT.

This clone has just a few counts. The chain carries TRBV19 and TRBJ2-2, with D possibly matching TRBD2 (6 bases). The CDR3 contains 14 residues. The V and J ends lost 4 bases and 6 bases respectively, with 12 bases between them. Germline V gene sequence: CDR1 LNHDA, CDR2 SQIVND (reference sequence). This CDR3 is CASSNQWGAGELFF. CDR3 in DNA: TGTGCCAGTAGTAATCAGTGGGGGGCCGGGGAGCTGTTTTTT.

The chain couples TRBV19 to TRBJ1-4; the D gene is possibly TRBD1 (5 bases). The V end lost 10 bases, the J end lost 3 bases, and 12 bases lay between the germline ends. Germline lookup yields CDR1 LNHDA and CDR2 SQIVND (reference sequence). The CDR3 consists of 13 residues. CDR3 sequence reads: CATRGGSNEKLFF. The CDR3 nucleotides read TGTGCCACTAGGGGCGGGTCTAATGAAAAACTGTTTTTT.

The V call is TRBV6-5, the J call TRBJ1-1, with 8 bases identical to TRBD1. This CDR3 has 14 residues. CDR1 is MNHEY, CDR2 SVGAGI, per germline. Unmatched junction bases numbered 8, after V lost 6 bases and J lost 5 bases. CDR3 sequence reads: CASRLQGGYTEAFF. In DNA, the CDR3 is TGTGCCAGCAGATTACAGGGGGGTTATACTGAAGCTTTCTTT.

The chain links TRBV3-1 (or the pseudogene TRBV3-2) to TRBJ2-7, with 10 bases identical to TRBD1. The trim removed 3 bases at V and 5 bases at J, leaving 4 bases unmatched. Germline CDR1 and CDR2: LGHDT and YNNKEL (reference sequence). The CDR3 extends over 14 amino acids. For the CDR3, the DNA is TGTGCCAGCAGCCAGGGACAGGGGCGCGACGAGCAGTACTTC. Its protein is CASSQGQGRDEQYF.